This is a list of T cell receptor beta chains from one sample in a study of T cell responses to AZD1222 COVID-19 vaccine. TCRdb's table, derived via immunoSEQ multiplex PCR, lists solely in-frame clones and lacks some. Among about 99,000 clones listed, roughly 88% were seen once. Sequences were derived from peripheral blood, sampled on day 0 of AZD1222 vaccination. Receptors originate from an adult in good health. The CDR3 runs from the conserved cysteine through the conserved F or W. The D gene is left open where the match is weak. The size entry is marked missing in some rows and otherwise reads once, few, many or a size class.

J | length | size | D | V | DNA | CDR3
TRBJ1-1 | 13 | - | - | TRBV6-5 | TGTGCCAGCAGTTACGCGGGTCGCACTGAAGCTTTCTTT | CASSYAGRTEAFF
TRBJ1-2 | 17 | - | TRBD1 | TRBV11-2 | TGTGCCAGCAGCTTAGGGGGGACAGGGTACCCCATCTTTGGCTACACCTTC | CASSLGGTGYPIFGYTF
TRBJ2-1 | 13 | - | - | TRBV30 | TGTGCCTGGAGTGCAGGGTACGAGAATGAGCAGTTCTTC | CAWSAGYENEQFF
TRBJ2-1 | 16 | - | TRBD2 | TRBV27 | TGTGCCAGCAGTTTATCTGGGACTAGCGGGGGGTTTGAGCAGTTCTTC | CASSLSGTSGGFEQFF
TRBJ1-2 | 14 | - | TRBD1 | TRBV5-4 | TGTGCCAGCAGCTTGTGGGGACAGTTCCTAGGCTACACCTTC | CASSLWGQFLGYTF
TRBJ2-3 | 12 | - | - | TRBV7-2 | TGTGCCAGCAGCTCCCAGGGAGATACGCAGTATTTT | CASSSQGDTQYF
TRBJ2-1 | 16 | - | TRBD2 | TRBV7-2 | TGTGCCAGCAGCCCAAGAGGGCTAGCGGGGTACAATGAGCAGTTCTTC | CASSPRGLAGYNEQFF
TRBJ2-5 | 15 | - | - | TRBV11-3 | TGTGCCAGCAGCTTAGGGCGGAGACAACAAGAGACCCAGTACTTC | CASSLGRRQQETQYF
TRBJ2-3 | 15 | - | - | TRBV14 | TGTGCCAGCAGCCAAGGAGTACTAGTCCCAGATACGCAGTATTTT | CASSQGVLVPDTQYF
TRBJ1-2 | 14 | - | - | TRBV6-2/TRBV6-3 | TGTGCCAGCAGTTACAACGGAGGGGACTATGGCTACACCTTC | CASSYNGGDYGYTF
TRBJ1-1 | 13 | - | - | TRBV6-5 | TGTGCCAGCACGCAAGAAGTTCACACTGAAGCTTTCTTT | CASTQEVHTEAFF
TRBJ2-3 | 13 | - | - | TRBV6-1 | TGTGCCAGCAGTGAAGCCCCCAGGAGGACGCAGTATTTT | CASSEAPRRTQYF
TRBJ1-2 | 14 | - | TRBD1 | TRBV4-2 | TGTGCCAGCAGCCCTAGACAGGGTACATATGGCTACACCTTC | CASSPRQGTYGYTF
TRBJ2-3 | 13 | - | - | TRBV7-9 | TGTGCCAGCTTCCGCGGGATCACAGATACGCAGTATTTT | CASFRGITDTQYF
TRBJ2-7 | 13 | - | - | TRBV7-9 | TGTGCCAGCAGCTTAGTTTTGGGGAACGAGCAGTACTTC | CASSLVLGNEQYF
TRBJ2-7 | 14 | - | TRBD1 | TRBV5-5 | TGTGCCAGCAGCACCGGGACAGGGTCAAACGAGCAGTACTTC | CASSTGTGSNEQYF
TRBJ1-3 | 14 | - | - | TRBV28 | TGTGCCAGCTCGACGACAGTAGCAGGAAACACCATATATTTT | CASSTTVAGNTIYF
TRBJ2-1 | 15 | - | - | TRBV7-3 | TGTGCCAGCAGCTCAACTCCCAGCTCCTACAATGAGCAGTTCTTC | CASSSTPSSYNEQFF
TRBJ1-2 | 14 | - | - | TRBV28 | TGTGCCAGCAGAACACCGGACCTCTTCTATGGCTACACCTTC | CASRTPDLFYGYTF
TRBJ1-6 | 14 | - | - | TRBV4-3 | TGCGCCAGCGGAAGGACAGACTATAATTCACCCCTCCACTTT | CASGRTDYNSPLHF
TRBJ2-1 | 14 | - | TRBD1 | TRBV28 | TGTGCCAGCAGTTCGGCGGACAGGGGGCAAGAGCAGTTCTTC | CASSSADRGQEQFF
TRBJ2-7 | 16 | - | - | TRBV5-1 | TGCGCCAGCAGCTTTCTAGCCGGGGGCAGGATCTACGAGCAGTACTTC | CASSFLAGGRIYEQYF
TRBJ1-1 | 11 | - | - | TRBV12-3/TRBV12-4 | TGTGCCAGCAGGAGGGGTCTTGAAGCTTTCTTT | CASRRGLEAFF
TRBJ1-4 | 13 | - | - | TRBV6-5 | TGTGCCAGCAGCGTCCTCGACAGGGAAAAACTGTTTTTT | CASSVLDREKLFF
TRBJ1-1 | 13 | - | - | TRBV30 | TGTGCCTGGAGTACAACCTCGGACACTGAAGCTTTCTTT | CAWSTTSDTEAFF
TRBJ1-4 | 13 | - | - | TRBV7-9 | TGTGCCAGCAGCTTAGTGGGCGGGGAAAAACTGTTTTTT | CASSLVGGEKLFF
TRBJ2-3 | 15 | once | - | TRBV6-4 | TGTGCCAGCAGTGACGGGGGGTTAGGGACAGATACGCAGTATTTT | CASSDGGLGTDTQYF
TRBJ1-1 | 12 | few | - | TRBV7-9 | TGTGCCAGCAGCCTCATTTTAACTGAAGCTTTCTTT | CASSLILTEAFF
TRBJ1-2 | 18 | once | - | TRBV15 | TGTGCCACCAGCAGATCCGATCCAGGACGGCACGTCCTCTATGGCTACACCTTC | CATSRSDPGRHVLYGYTF
TRBJ1-5 | 16 | - | TRBD1 | TRBV4-1 | TGCGCCAGCAGCCAAAACCCAACAGGGGGCAATCAGCCCCAGCATTTT | CASSQNPTGGNQPQHF
TRBJ1-4 | 13 | - | - | TRBV9 | TGTGCCAGCAGCGTAGGGGGGAGTGAAAAACTGTTTTTT | CASSVGGSEKLFF
TRBJ2-7 | 16 | - | TRBD2 | TRBV30 | TGTGCCTGGAGTATGGGGACTAGCGGGGGGGGCTACGAGCAGTACTTC | CAWSMGTSGGGYEQYF
TRBJ2-5 | 15 | - | TRBD2 | TRBV7-7 | TGTGCTAGCAGCTTAGAGCGGGGGGGCTCGGAGACCCAGTACTTC | CASSLERGGSETQYF
TRBJ2-3 | 15 | once | - | TRBV29-1 | TGCAGCGTTGATTGGACATATCGTGGCACAGATACGCAGTATTTT | CSVDWTYRGTDTQYF
TRBJ2-7 | 13 | - | - | TRBV13 | TGTGCCAGCAGCGAGGAGTCAGCGTACGAGCAGTACTTC | CASSEESAYEQYF
TRBJ2-1 | 11 | - | - | TRBV11-2 | TGTGCCAGCAGCTCAAGACAAGGTCAGTTCTTC | CASSSRQGQFF
TRBJ2-7 | 15 | - | - | TRBV29-1 | TGCAGCCCTGACCGGAGACACCGATGCCGAATCGAGCAGTACTTC | CSPDRRHRCRIEQYF
TRBJ1-5 | 14 | - | - | TRBV19 | TGTGCCAGTAGTATGGGGGACGGTAATCAGCCCCAGCATTTT | CASSMGDGNQPQHF
TRBJ1-4 | 15 | - | TRBD1 | TRBV5-1 | TGCGCCAGCAGCACCCTGACAGGGGGCAATGAAAAACTGTTTTTT | CASSTLTGGNEKLFF
TRBJ1-2 | 15 | - | TRBD1 | TRBV27 | TGTGCCAGCAGTCTAGCCTCCGGGACAGGGGTAGGCTACACCTTC | CASSLASGTGVGYTF
TRBJ1-2 | 15 | - | TRBD1 | TRBV19 | TGTGCCAGTAGGCTCGTGGGACAGGAGTCCTATGGCTACACCTTC | CASRLVGQESYGYTF
TRBJ1-3 | 13 | once | - | TRBV5-4 | TGTGCCAGCAGCTCCCCCGGCCGGGCACAGCTATATTTT | CASSSPGRAQLYF
TRBJ1-1 | 12 | - | - | TRBV30 | TGTGCCTGGAGAGAGGGGAACACTGAAGCTTTCTTT | CAWREGNTEAFF
TRBJ1-2 | 13 | - | - | TRBV6-5 | TGTGCCAGCAGTATCCAGGGGTACTCTGGCTACACCTTC | CASSIQGYSGYTF
TRBJ2-1 | 15 | - | - | TRBV5-1 | TGCGCCAGCAGCTTGGCTTTTCGGCGGGACAATGAGCAGTTCTTC | CASSLAFRRDNEQFF